This TCR beta chain was recorded in a study of cytomegalovirus exposure and HLA in healthy donors. Study-wide results and limits: In an earlier analysis, about 87% or about 30%: the productive usage of most TCR beta V segments.

Worth noting for this clone: What it binds is not known.

The PCR ran on 60 Vbeta and 13 Jbeta primers. The method was immunoSEQ multiplex PCR; TCRdb's version includes in-frame clones alone and lacks a portion of them. The sample contains 77,000 or so clones, around three quarters of which appear only once. Germline CDR1 reads SNHLY; CDR2 reads FYNNEI. V lost 4 bases and J 3 bases, leaving 12 bases between the germline ends. The length of the CDR3 is 15 residues. Sequencing used PBMCs. V gene TRBV2 combines with J gene TRBJ1-4; D may be TRBD1 (5 bases). The receptor was derived from a woman between 40 and 50 years old in good health and CMV-seronegative. The chain's CDR3 is CASSVQGAANEKLFF. The CDR3 nucleotides are TGTGCCAGCAGTGTTCAGGGCGCAGCTAATGAAAAACTGTTTTTT.